Each of the 25 T cell receptor beta chains below was sequenced from the same sample in a study of blood T cell repertoires in COVID-19. TCRdb's copy holds only in-frame clones and misses some; the assay was immunoSEQ multiplex PCR. The sample includes 100,000 to 150,000 clones, roughly two thirds of them seen just once. Source material: peripheral blood. Receptors were obtained from a woman in her sixties or seventies with acute or convalescent COVID-19.

The table lists this clone with a few counts. The rearrangement uses TRBV28 and TRBJ1-5, with a tentative D call TRBD1 (6 bases). The V gene's germline CDR1 is MDHEN and CDR2 SYDVKM. The V end was cut by 3 bases, the J end by 3 bases, with 12 bases between. The CDR3 loop spans 15 amino acids. Written as DNA, the CDR3 is TGTGCCAGCAGTTTCGTACAGGGCACCAATCAGCCCCAGCATTTT. Its translation: CASSFVQGTNQPQHF.

CDR3 DNA sequence: TGTGCCAGCAGCCCAGGGCAGAACACCGGGGAGCTGTTTTTT. Translation gives CASSPGQNTGELFF. The genes are TRBV4-2 and TRBJ2-2, with D perhaps TRBD1 (5 bases). The CDR3 has 14 residues. V dropped 4 bases and J dropped 1 base, with 7 bases sitting between them. In germline, CDR1 is LGHNA, CDR2 YNFKEQ.

This chain uses TRBV5-6 with TRBJ2-5; TRBD1 is a possible D gene (5 bases). The CDR3 length is 14 residues. V lost 3 bases to trimming and J lost 5 bases, with 14 bases between them. Per the germline V gene, CDR1 is SGHDT and CDR2 is YYEEEE. The DNA for the CDR3 is TGTGCCAGCAGCTCAAGACAGCCCTGGGAGACCCAGTACTTC. Its protein product is CASSSRQPWETQYF.

The chain recombines TRBV6-5 with TRBJ2-3; 7 bases align to TRBD2. V lost 6 bases, J lost 6 bases, and 9 bases stayed unmatched. CDR1 and CDR2 from the germline V gene are MNHEY and SVGAGI. This CDR3 is built from 14 residues. The CDR3 region is CASRPWGGLDTQYF. CDR3 nucleotides: TGTGCCAGCAGGCCCTGGGGGGGATTGGATACGCAGTATTTT.

V and J are TRBV9 and TRBJ1-4; TRBD1 aligns across 12 bases. V lost 2 bases and J lost 3; bases outside the gene matches: 2. This CDR3 has 16 amino acids. Looked up from germline, CDR1 is SGDLS and CDR2 is YYNGEE. The CDR3 DNA reads TGTGCCAGCAGCGTGGGACAGGGGGCACCTAATGAAAAACTGTTTTTT. Protein sequence: CASSVGQGAPNEKLFF.

V and J are TRBV7-3 and TRBJ2-2; D may be TRBD2 (5 bases). Germline assignment: CDR1 SGHTA and CDR2 FQGTGA. This CDR3 comprises 13 residues. V lost 6 bases and J lost 7, with 12 bases in between. The CDR3 protein is CASRGGAGGELFF. CDR3 coding DNA: TGTGCCAGCAGAGGAGGTGCCGGCGGGGAGCTGTTTTTT.

This clone was detected a few times. The chain joins TRBV15 to TRBJ2-1, with 9 positions matching TRBD1. With 6 bases clipped from V and 5 bases from J, the junction kept 5 bases outside the gene matches. The germline V gene has CDR1 LNHNV and CDR2 YYDKDF (reference sequence). The CDR3 consists of 14 residues. DNA of the CDR3: TGTGCCACCAGGTTGGACAGGGGAAACAATGAGCAGTTCTTC. This gives the protein CATRLDRGNNEQFF. The complete variable domain, with remaining parts taken from reference TRBV15 and TRBJ2-1, reads DAMVIQNPRYQVTQFGKPVTLSCSQTLNHNVMYWYQQKSSQAPKLLFHYYDKDFNNEADTPDNFQSRRPNTSFCFLDIRSPGLGDTAMYLCATRLDRGNNEQFFGPGTRLTVL.

The chain recombines TRBV30 with TRBJ1-5; 9 nucleotides match TRBD1. The CDR3 sequence is 14 residues long. CDR1 GTSNPN and CDR2 SVGIG come from the germline V gene (reference sequence). The junction had 3 bases not matched to a gene; V was cut back by 0 bases and J by 6 bases. The CDR3 loop is CAWSVQGAGQPQHF. The CDR3 DNA reads as TGTGCCTGGAGTGTACAGGGGGCAGGTCAGCCCCAGCATTTT.

This sequence joins TRBV12-3 or TRBV12-4 and TRBJ1-2; no definite D call. The CDR3 has 13 amino acids. V was trimmed by 3 bases and J by 0 bases, leaving 5 bases between them. This CDR3 reads CASSFGANYGYTF. CDR3 in DNA: TGTGCCAGCAGTTTCGGGGCTAACTATGGCTACACCTTC.

This clone has only a few counts. The gene calls are TRBV7-2 and TRBJ1-6; tentative D call: TRBD1 (5 bases). Per germline, CDR1 SGHTA and CDR2 FQGNSA. Trimming cost V 7 bases and J 8 bases, with 18 bases left between them. The CDR3 loop spans 15 amino acids. The CDR3 sequence is CASTLRGAAYSPLHF. The CDR3 bases are TGTGCCAGCACCCTACGCGGGGCAGCCTATTCACCCCTCCACTTT.

The CDR3 DNA follows: TGCGCCAGCAGCCAAGTACCGGGAGGGGAGACCCAGTACTTC. Translating it yields CASSQVPGGETQYF. The rearrangement uses TRBV4-1 and TRBJ2-5; 8 bases are a match to TRBD2. This CDR3 is 14 amino acids long. Germline trimming cut 1 base from V and 5 bases from J; bases unmatched to any gene: 3. Germline CDR1 reads MGHRA; CDR2 reads YSYEKL.

The V gene is TRBV19, the J gene TRBJ1-4; 7 nucleotides agree with TRBD1. There are 15 residues in the CDR3. Germline assignment: CDR1 LNHDA and CDR2 SQIVND (reference sequence). The trim removed 5 bases at V and 8 bases at J, leaving 11 bases unmatched. The CDR3 loop is CASSLTGVSGEKLFF. In DNA, the CDR3 is TGTGCCAGTAGTCTTACAGGGGTCTCGGGGGAAAAACTGTTTTTT. The whole variable domain, remainder taken from reference TRBV19 and TRBJ1-4, is DGGITQSPKYLFRKEGQNVTLSCEQNLNHDAMYWYRQDPGQGLRLIYYSQIVNDFQKGDIAEGYSVSREKKESFPLTVTSAQKNPTAFYLCASSLTGVSGEKLFFGSGTQLSVL.

The rearrangement joins TRBV6-1 to TRBJ2-1, with 7 bases identical to TRBD1. V lost 4 bases and J lost 3; bases outside the gene matches: 9. Germline loops: CDR1 MNHNS, CDR2 SASEGT. The CDR3 covers 16 residues. The CDR3 coding sequence is TGTGCCAGCAGTGCCAGGGGGAATACAGGCTACAATGAGCAGTTCTTC. Amino acids: CASSARGNTGYNEQFF.

V gene TRBV6-5 combines with J gene TRBJ2-1, with 12 bases identical to TRBD2. The CDR3 contains 15 residues. Germline trimming cut 7 bases from V and 4 bases from J; bases unmatched to any gene: 5. From germline, CDR1 is MNHEY and CDR2 SVGAGI. CDR3 coding DNA: TGTGCCAGCACTAGCGGGGGGGCGGGTTACAATGAGCAGTTCTTC. This encodes CASTSGGAGYNEQFF.

The chain has TRBV11-2 and TRBJ1-2; 10 bases are a match to TRBD1. Germline lookup yields CDR1 SGHAT and CDR2 FQNNGV. Unmatched junction bases numbered 8, after V lost 4 bases and J lost 6 bases. The CDR3 is made up of 15 amino acids. DNA for the CDR3: TGTGCCAGCAGCTCACCCCTAGACAGGGGGCATGGCTACACCTTC. Its protein product is CASSSPLDRGHGYTF.

The chain combines TRBV27 with TRBJ1-2, with 9 bases fitting TRBD1. The germline V gene has CDR1 MNHEY and CDR2 SMNVEV (reference sequence). The J segment lost 3 bases and the V segment lost 0 bases, leaving 5 bases of the junction unmatched. The CDR3 totals 16 residues. The CDR3 protein is CASSLSLDRGYYGYTF. The DNA for the CDR3 is TGTGCCAGCAGTTTATCCCTGGACAGGGGATACTATGGCTACACCTTC.

The chain's CDR3 is CASSLITGPYEQYF. The CDR3 DNA reads TGTGCCAGCAGTTTAATAACAGGGCCCTACGAGCAGTACTTC. The J gene is TRBJ2-7, the V gene TRBV6-5; D may be TRBD1 (6 bases). CDR1 MNHEY and CDR2 SVGAGI come from the germline V gene. Deletions cut 4 bases from V and 2 bases from J, with 12 bases between. There are 14 residues in the CDR3.

Remarks on this clone: Other DNA sequences of this sample code for an identical CDR3. The rearrangement uses TRBV6-4 and TRBJ1-1; D gene uncertain. The germline V and J ends were trimmed by 3 bases and 4 bases, with 9 bases remaining between them. The germline gives CDR1 MRHNA, CDR2 SNTAGT. The length of the CDR3 is 13 residues. The CDR3, as DNA: TGTGCCAGCAGTGAGGATGGGAGCACTGAAGCTTTCTTT. Residues: CASSEDGSTEAFF.

The chain is built from TRBV3-1 (or the pseudogene TRBV3-2) and TRBJ2-7, with TRBD2 as a possible D gene (6 bases). There are 15 residues in the CDR3. The V end lost 1 base, the J end lost 3 bases, and 13 bases lay between the germline ends. Germline values: CDR1 LGHDT, CDR2 YNNKEL (reference sequence). Here the CDR3 DNA reads TGTGCCAGCAGCCAAGCGGGGGAACCCAACTACGAGCAGTACTTC. Protein: CASSQAGEPNYEQYF.

Written as DNA, the CDR3 is TGTGCCAGCTCACGACAGTATAGCAATCAGCCCCAGCATTTT. The encoded protein is CASSRQYSNQPQHF. The chain uses TRBV18 and TRBJ1-5; tentatively, D is TRBD1 (5 bases). V was pared by 4 bases and J by 0 bases, with 7 bases between. Germline loops: CDR1 KGHSH, CDR2 LQKENI. The CDR3 is 14 amino acids.

The table lists this clone with a few counts. The chain has TRBV5-5 and TRBJ1-1; unclear D gene. Germline assignment: CDR1 SGHKS and CDR2 YYEKEE (reference sequence). The CDR3 contains 14 residues. The V end was cut by 2 bases, the J end by 6 bases, with 14 bases between. CDR3 DNA: TGTGCCAGCAGCTTATCGGAAATGGCGGCTGAAGCTTTCTTT. Protein sequence: CASSLSEMAAEAFF. Full variable domain (outside the CDR3, taken from reference TRBV5-5 and TRBJ1-1): DAGVTQSPTHLIKTRGQQVTLRCSPISGHKSVSWYQQVLGQGPQFIFQYYEKEERGRGNFPDRFSARQFPNYSSELNVNALLLGDSALYLCASSLSEMAAEAFFGQGTRLTVV.

This clone was counted a single time. The chain combines TRBV27 with TRBJ2-1; a weak D match, TRBD1 (6 bases). The CDR3 extends over 13 amino acids. V shed 3 bases and J shed 7 bases, with 10 bases lying between them. Looked up from germline, CDR1 is MNHEY and CDR2 is SMNVEV (reference sequence). The CDR3 sequence is CASSFGTNNEQFF. The CDR3 DNA reads as TGTGCCAGCAGTTTCGGGACAAATAATGAGCAGTTCTTC.

There are a few counts of this clone. J is TRBJ2-2 and V is TRBV18; the D gene is possibly TRBD1 (6 bases). CDR1 KGHSH and CDR2 LQKENI come from the germline V gene. CDR3 length equals 14 residues. Trimming shortened V by 8 bases and J by 7 bases, and 17 bases separated the two germline ends. This CDR3 is CASLRDTAGGELFF. In DNA form, the CDR3 reads TGTGCCAGCCTCCGGGACACTGCAGGCGGGGAGCTGTTTTTT.

The J gene is TRBJ1-1, the V gene TRBV2, with D possibly matching TRBD1 (6 bases). CDR3 length: 16 amino acids. CDR1 is SNHLY, CDR2 FYNNEI, per germline. V gave up 5 bases and J gave up 0 bases, with 16 bases separating them. CDR3 in DNA: TGTGCCAGCAGTCTTCGGACAGAGAGACTGAACACTGAAGCTTTCTTT. Protein sequence: CASSLRTERLNTEAFF.

This sequence joins TRBV10-2 and TRBJ2-7, with D tentatively TRBD2 (6 bases). The germline V gene has CDR1 WSHSY and CDR2 SAAADI. Trimming cost V 4 bases and J 5 bases, with 21 bases left between them. The CDR3 runs to 16 residues. The CDR3 DNA reads TGCGCCAGCAGTGCCGGGACTCCGAGCTTGGGCAACGAGCAGTACTTC. Its translation is CASSAGTPSLGNEQYF.